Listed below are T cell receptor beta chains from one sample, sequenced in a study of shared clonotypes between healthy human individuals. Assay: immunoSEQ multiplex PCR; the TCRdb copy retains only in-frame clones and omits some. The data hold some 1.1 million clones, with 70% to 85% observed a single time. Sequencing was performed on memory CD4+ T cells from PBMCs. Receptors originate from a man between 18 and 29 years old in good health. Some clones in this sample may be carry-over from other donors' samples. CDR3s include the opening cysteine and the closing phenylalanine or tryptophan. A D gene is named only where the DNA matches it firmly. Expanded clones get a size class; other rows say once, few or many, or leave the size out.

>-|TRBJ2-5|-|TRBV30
CAWSVRGLVGETQYF
TGTGCCTGGAGTGTACGAGGGCTTGTTGGAGAGACCCAGTACTTC
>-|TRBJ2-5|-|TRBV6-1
CATKRSLGAAETQYF
TGTGCCACGAAAAGGAGTTTGGGGGCGGCAGAGACCCAGTACTTC
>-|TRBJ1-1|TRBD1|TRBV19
CASSIKEFSLRQGTKLNTEAFF
TGTGCCAGTAGTATAAAAGAGTTTAGTCTGCGACAGGGAACAAAACTGAACACTGAAGCTTTCTTT
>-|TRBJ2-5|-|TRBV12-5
CASGLGTVEQETQYF
TGTGCTAGTGGTTTGGGGACAGTAGAACAAGAGACCCAGTACTTC
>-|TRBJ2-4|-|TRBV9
CASSVGGRKDIQYF
TGTGCCAGCAGCGTAGGAGGGAGAAAAGACATTCAGTACTTC
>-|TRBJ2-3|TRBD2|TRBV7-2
CASSLPLAGTYTDTQYF
TGTGCCAGCAGCTTACCACTAGCGGGGACTTACACAGATACGCAGTATTTT
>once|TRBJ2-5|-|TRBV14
CASSPPGSSRGTQYF
TGTGCCAGCAGTCCTCCGGGATCCTCGCGGGGGACCCAGTACTTC
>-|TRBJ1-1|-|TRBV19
CASSLRHRGTEAFF
TGTGCCAGTAGTCTCCGTCACCGAGGCACTGAAGCTTTCTTT
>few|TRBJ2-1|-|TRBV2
CASRRQENEQFF
TGTGCCAGCAGGCGGCAAGAAAATGAGCAGTTCTTC
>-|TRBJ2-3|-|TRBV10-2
CALRVEDTQYF
TGCGCCCTCAGGGTGGAAGATACGCAGTATTTT
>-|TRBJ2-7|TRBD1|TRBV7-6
CASSPVGQGKTYEQYF
TGTGCCAGCAGCCCAGTGGGACAGGGAAAGACCTACGAGCAGTACTTC
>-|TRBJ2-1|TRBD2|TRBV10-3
CAISDASGSFEQFF
TGTGCCATCAGTGACGCTAGCGGGAGCTTCGAGCAGTTCTTC
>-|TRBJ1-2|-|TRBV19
CASSMAQGFRYGYTF
TGTGCCAGTAGTATGGCCCAGGGTTTTCGGTATGGCTACACCTTC
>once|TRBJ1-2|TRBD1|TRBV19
CASRQGNNYGYTF
TGTGCCAGTAGACAGGGGAACAACTATGGCTACACCTTC
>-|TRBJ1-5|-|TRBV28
CASSLVYQPQHF
TGTGCCAGCAGTTTAGTCTATCAGCCCCAGCATTTT